Sequencing of this TCR beta chain was carried out in a study of T cells in Graves' hyperthyroidism and ophthalmopathy. As for the study in general: Peripheral blood sampling occurred at initial diagnosis, before any treatment. Regarding the study as a whole: Within blood appeared most thyroid clonotypes that had expanded above 0.001.

With duration under 3 months, ophthalmopathy was active: Clinical Activity Score at least 3, NOSPECS at least 4. Pregnant or lactating patients were excluded, as were those with uncontrolled infection or other autoimmune disease. Amplification of TCR beta CDR3 regions was performed using RNA transcripts as template. HTBI primers were the set used in a first-round RT-PCR of the TCR CDR3. Using its own MiXCR run on the multiplex PCR reads, TCRdb lists one record per CDR3 protein. The table has roughly 500,000 distinct CDR3 sequences, 15% to 20% seen once. As to this clonotype: Its antigen remains unknown.

Specimen: blood. This clonotype originated in a woman aged 25 to 39 with Graves' ophthalmopathy.

In DNA, the CDR3 is TGTGCCAGCAGCGACGGACACTCGGGCGCTATTAGCTCCTACGAGCAGTACTTC. This codes for CASSDGHSGAISSYEQYF. This rearrangement joins TRBV5-4 to TRBJ2-7; D perhaps matches TRBD1 (5 bases). Trimming shortened V by 4 bases and J by 0 bases, and 23 bases separated the two germline ends. Germline V lookup: CDR1 SGHNT, CDR2 YYREEE (reference sequence). This CDR3 has 18 residues.